A single sample gave rise to the 6 T cell receptor beta chains below, sequenced in a study of human T cells and chemical hapten exposure. TCRdb re-analysed the RACE reads in MiXCR, keeping a single row per CDR3 protein. The sample has about 69,000 distinct CDR3 sequences, around a tenth seen once. Time point in this sample: patch test 2, 6 weeks after DPC sensitization. As to treatment: therapeutic diphenylcyclopropenone sensitization with weekly scalp DPC. The starting material was whole blood, obtained in connection with sensitization to the hapten diphenylcyclopropenone (DPC). These receptors originate from a woman in her forties or fifties with alopecia areata. Some clones in this sample may be carry-over from other donors' samples.

This clonotype was found a few times. The J gene is TRBJ1-1, the V gene TRBV7-9, with D tentatively TRBD1 (6 bases). V was cut by 3 bases and J by 3 bases, with 11 bases left in between. CDR1 is SEHNR and CDR2 is FQNEAQ in the germline V gene (reference sequence). The CDR3 has 14 residues. As DNA, the CDR3 is TGTGCCAGCAGCTTGTTAAGGGGGGACACTGAAGCTTTCTTT. This translates into CASSLLRGDTEAFF.

The table lists this clonotype with a few counts. V gene TRBV5-5 combines with J gene TRBJ2-1; no clear D gene. The CDR3 is 13 amino acids. The germline V and J ends were trimmed by 2 bases and 7 bases, with 10 bases remaining between them. The germline gives CDR1 SGHKS, CDR2 YYEKEE (reference sequence). The CDR3 region has the DNA TGTGCCAGCAGCTTATCAAAACGAAATGAGCAGTTCTTC. This codes for CASSLSKRNEQFF.

This clonotype was seen repeatedly, ten times or more. The CDR3 DNA reads as TGTGCCTGGACGAGGGGGGGCAATCAGCCCCAGCATTTT. Translated, it gives CAWTRGGNQPQHF. The V call is TRBV30, the J call TRBJ1-5, with D maybe TRBD1 (6 bases). The CDR3 has 13 amino acids. In germline, CDR1 is GTSNPN, CDR2 SVGIG (reference sequence). Trimming removed 4 bases from V and 2 bases from J, with 9 bases in between.

The chain combines TRBV12-5 with TRBJ2-1, with D possibly TRBD2 on 7 matching bases. With 7 bases removed from V and 7 bases from J, the gap between germline ends came to 20 bases. From germline, CDR1 is LGHNT and CDR2 FRNRAP. The CDR3 spans 15 residues. The chain's CDR3 is CASAPGVAGKNEQFF. CDR3 nucleotides: TGTGCTAGTGCCCCAGGGGTAGCGGGTAAAAATGAGCAGTTCTTC.

The chain carries TRBV2 and TRBJ2-3; 7 bases are shared with TRBD2. The germline gives CDR1 SNHLY, CDR2 FYNNEI. CDR3 length equals 16 residues. V was clipped by 5 bases and J by 0 bases; unmatched bases: 8. The CDR3 sequence is CASSPTLASSTDTQYF. CDR3 sequence (DNA): TGTGCCAGCAGTCCAACACTAGCGTCTAGCACAGATACGCAGTATTTT.

J is TRBJ2-3 and V is TRBV7-2; 14 bases align to TRBD2. The junction had 5 bases not matched to a gene; V was cut back by 5 bases and J by 4 bases. Looked up from germline, CDR1 is SGHTA and CDR2 is FQGNSA. The CDR3 contains 16 residues. The CDR3 DNA reads TGTGCCAGCAGCCCTGGGACTAGCGGGAGCGCAGATACGCAGTATTTT. It yields the protein CASSPGTSGSADTQYF.